This T cell receptor (beta chain) was captured by sequencing in a study of blood T cell repertoires in COVID-19. About the study: Whether acute or convalescent, the COVID-19 samples came from the United States, Italy and Spain.

Profiled with immunoSEQ multiplex PCR; TCRdb holds only in-frame clones, not every one. This table holds some 170,000 clones, about 91% found once. Between the trimmed V and J ends, which lost 4 bases and 11 bases, there was a span of 15 bases. The length of the CDR3 is 14 residues. The germline V gene encodes CDR1 KGHSY and CDR2 FQNENV. The origin of this receptor is a woman between 50 and 59 years old with acute or convalescent COVID-19. Sequenced input: peripheral blood. The rearrangement links TRBV16 to TRBJ1-6, with D unclear. In nucleotides, the CDR3 is TGTGCCAGCAGCCCGGCCCTTAACGGGGCACCCCTCCACTTT. This gives the protein CASSPALNGAPLHF.